Detailed here is one T cell receptor (beta chain). The target antigen is unknown. The data originate from a study of shared clonotypes between healthy human individuals. Findings and limits, study-wide: The study drew on few donors, limiting represented genetic and exposure-history diversity. Relative to their counterparts shared across all four donors, non-shared clonotypes exhibited diminished generation probabilities.

The germline V gene has CDR1 SGHAT and CDR2 FQNNGV. This CDR3 has 16 amino acids. Between the trimmed V and J ends, which lost 7 bases and 6 bases, there was a span of 23 bases. Nashville, Tennessee was home to all donors, each a Caucasian adult. In the study's own analysis: For the immunoSEQ data, sequences were junction-only without quality scores, so filtering differed. The protocol was immunoSEQ multiplex PCR, while the TCRdb copy is restricted to in-frame clones and leaves out a portion. That table is the source of V, J and clone size, and D and trimming were worked out from the DNA. The sample lists 2 million to 2.5 million clones; 90% to 96% were seen once.

The J gene is TRBJ2-3, the V gene TRBV11-2, with D perhaps matching TRBD2 (5 bases). The clonotype was recovered from a young man in good health. The sequenced sample consisted of naive CD4+ T cells sorted from blood. Subset defined: CD45RA+ positively selected. The CDR3 bases are TGTGCCAGCACCCCGGAGGTAGCCGGGGAAGCGGATACGCAGTATTTT. The encoded protein is CASTPEVAGEADTQYF.